This T cell receptor beta chain is from a study of graft-versus-host responses after intestinal transplantation. Study at large: All recipients got anti-thymocyte globulin induction, then tacrolimus and steroids for approximately 3 years.

As for this clone: Its matching antigen is unknown.

Produced via immunoSEQ multiplex PCR; TCRdb's table is partial and in-frame only. Among some 90,000 clones listed, about 89% were seen once. The CDR3 contains 13 residues. The V gene lost 5 bases and the J gene lost 1 base, with 8 bases spanning the gap. CDR1 and CDR2 from the germline V gene are SGHDT and YYEEEE. Findings of the study overall: High graft-versus-host to host-versus-graft clonal ratios were found in allografts of patients who had graft-donor T cell macrochimerism. Early after transplant, HvG declines were associated with peak levels of circulating GvH clones. Among recipient marrow samples, GvH clones were found; some appeared first in ileum or blood.

The sample in question was unstimulated CD8+ T cells sorted from spleen or lymph node cells, obtained before intestinal transplant. V and J are TRBV5-6 and TRBJ2-3; no clear D gene. This sequence originates from a human donor who received an intestinal transplant. The CDR3 sequence is CASRSQGTDTQYF. CDR3 nucleotide sequence: TGTGCCAGCAGATCCCAGGGCACAGATACGCAGTATTTT.